The 15 T cell receptor beta chains below were found in one sample sequenced in a study of T-cell reconstitution after alpha-beta-depleted transplantation in children. Preparation of the TCRbeta library involved a method that used unique molecular identifiers. TCRdb itself ran the PCR reads through MiXCR, one entry per CDR3 protein. The table records 750,000 to 950,000 distinct CDR3 sequences, roughly 16% of them present only once. Sequenced here: PBMCs, mostly from graft donor cells, sampled 360 days after TCRalphabeta/CD19-depleted stem cell transplant. The receptors come from a male patient between 5 and 17 years old who had a stem cell transplant for acute lymphoblastic leukemia, so the T cells may come from the graft donor.

The J gene is TRBJ2-5, the V gene TRBV12-3 or TRBV12-4; TRBD2 matches 7 bases. Germline trimming cut 6 bases from V and 5 bases from J; bases unmatched to any gene: 9. The CDR3 is 14 amino acids. The CDR3 nucleotides read TGTGCCAGCAGGGCGGGAGCTGGTGTGGAGACCCAGTACTTC. Encoded protein: CASRAGAGVETQYF.

The chain is built from TRBV20-1 and TRBJ2-2; 11 bases are shared with TRBD2. This CDR3 region has 15 residues. CDR1 DFQATT and CDR2 SNEGSKA come from the germline V gene (reference sequence). Trimming removed 5 bases from V and 5 bases from J; junction bases left unmatched: 7. CDR3 sequence reads: CSALLAGGATGELFF. As DNA, the CDR3 is TGCAGTGCTCTTTTAGCGGGAGGGGCGACCGGGGAGCTGTTTTTT.

CDR3 DNA sequence: TGTGCCAGCAGGGGACAGGGGACCCTGAACACTGAAGCTTTCTTT. Translating gives CASRGQGTLNTEAFF. This sequence joins TRBV12-3 or TRBV12-4 and TRBJ1-1; 10 bases agree with TRBD1. V shed 6 bases, J shed 0 bases, and the junction held 4 bases outside the gene matches. This CDR3 spans 15 amino acids.

In its sample, this clonotype was seen a few times. The rearrangement links TRBV6-5 to TRBJ1-6; D call uncertain. V lost 10 bases and J 10 bases, leaving 8 bases between the germline ends. CDR1 and CDR2 (germline): MNHEY, SVGAGI. There are 10 residues in the CDR3. The CDR3 region has the DNA TGTGCCACAGGACGGTCACCCCTCCACTTT. Its protein is CATGRSPLHF.

V and J are TRBV14 and TRBJ2-1, with 10 bases that match TRBD2. Trimming took 3 bases from V and 6 from J; bases not matched to a gene: 8. CDR3 size: 16 residues. Germline V CDR1 and CDR2: SGHDN, FVKESK. As DNA, the CDR3 is TGTGCCAGCAGCCAGTCTAGCGGGAGCTTCTTCAATGAGCAGTTCTTC. Translating it yields CASSQSSGSFFNEQFF.

In this sample, this clonotype turned up a few times. The chain links TRBV7-8 to TRBJ2-1, with 10 bases identical to TRBD2. The V segment lost 3 bases and the J segment 9 bases; nucleotides outside the gene matches: 5. The CDR3 has 14 residues. Germline V gene lookup returns CDR1 SGHVS and CDR2 FQNEAQ. CDR3 nucleotide sequence: TGTGCCAGCAGCTTGAGCGGGAGGGCCGGTGAGCAGTTCTTC. The encoded protein is CASSLSGRAGEQFF. Together with reference TRBV7-8 and TRBJ2-1, the CDR3 gives the full variable domain: GAGVSQSPRYKVAKRGQDVALRCDPISGHVSLFWYQQALGQGPEFLTYFQNEAQLDKSGLPSDRFFAERPEGSVSTLKIQRTQQEDSAVYLCASSLSGRAGEQFFGPGTRLTVL.

Only a few counts were recorded for this clonotype. The V and J genes are TRBV5-6 and TRBJ1-2, with 8 bases identical to TRBD1. There are 14 residues in the CDR3. V trimming: 2 bases; J trimming: 3 bases; junction bases outside the gene matches: 3. Germline V CDR1 and CDR2: SGHDT, YYEEEE. The DNA of the CDR3 is TGTGCCAGCAGCTTTGGGACAGGCTACTATGGCTACACCTTC. Residues: CASSFGTGYYGYTF.

The V gene is TRBV7-6, the J gene TRBJ2-7, with D maybe TRBD1 (5 bases). Looked up from germline, CDR1 is SGHVS and CDR2 is FNYEAQ. The CDR3 covers 13 residues. Trimming removed 4 bases at V and 5 bases at J, with 12 bases between. CDR3 in DNA: TGTGCCAGCAGCTCGGACATGTCCGACGAGCAGTACTTC. This sequence encodes CASSSDMSDEQYF.

Comment on this clonotype: The junction shows a germline mismatch at one end, possibly a read error. The genes are TRBV11-2 and TRBJ2-1, with D perhaps TRBD1 (6 bases). This CDR3 comprises 16 residues. Germline lookup yields CDR1 SGHAT and CDR2 FQNNGV. The CDR3 protein is CASSLGIGIGDNKQFF. The CDR3 DNA reads as TGTGCCAGCAGCTTAGGAATTGGTATCGGGGACAATAAGCAGTTCTTC. The full variable domain, its missing parts supplied by reference TRBV11-2 and TRBJ2-1, is EAGVAQSPRYKIIEKRQSVAFWCNPISGHATLYWYQQILGQGPKLLIQFQNNGVVDDSQLPKDRFSAERLKGVDSTLKIQPAKLEDSAVYLCASSLGIGIGDNKQFFGPGTRLTVL.

The chain joins TRBV7-9 to TRBJ1-2; a weak D match, TRBD1 (5 bases). Germline V gene lookup returns CDR1 SEHNR and CDR2 FQNEAQ (reference sequence). This CDR3 contains 15 residues. The V gene lost 5 bases and the J gene lost 5 bases, with 18 bases spanning the gap. The CDR3 loop reads CASSPRVIGLYGYTF. Written as DNA, the CDR3 is TGTGCCAGCAGCCCCAGGGTAATAGGACTTTATGGCTACACCTTC. Full variable domain (missing parts from reference TRBV7-9 and TRBJ1-2): DTGVSQNPRHKITKRGQNVTFRCDPISEHNRLYWYRQTLGQGPEFLTYFQNEAQLEKSRLLSDRFSAERPKGSFSTLEIQRTEQGDSAMYLCASSPRVIGLYGYTFGSGTRLTVV.

This clonotype came up many times. The chain employs TRBV10-3 and TRBJ1-3; 8 bases fit TRBD1. This CDR3 comprises 17 residues. Germline V gene lookup returns CDR1 ENHRY and CDR2 SYGVKD. Trimming took 2 bases from V and 4 from J; bases not matched to a gene: 10. The CDR3 reads CAISERLRTGQGNTIYF. The CDR3 coding sequence is TGTGCCATCAGTGAGAGGTTGCGGACAGGGCAAGGAAACACCATATATTTT.

This clonotype has just a few counts. The V and J genes are TRBV7-2 and TRBJ1-5; D is possibly TRBD1 (6 bases). The germline gives CDR1 SGHTA, CDR2 FQGNSA. This CDR3 comprises 13 residues. Trimming took 4 bases from V and 5 from J, leaving 9 bases between them. The CDR3 DNA reads as TGTGCCAGCAGCTCGGACAGATATCAGCCCCAGCATTTT. Protein sequence: CASSSDRYQPQHF.

Ten or more counts support this clonotype. This sequence joins TRBV10-3 and TRBJ2-1, with 10 bases identical to TRBD1. Germline-derived CDR1 and CDR2 are ENHRY and SYGVKD. With V trimmed by 3 bases and J by 4 bases, 12 bases remained unmatched. There are 18 residues in the CDR3. The CDR3 DNA reads as TGTGCCATCAGTGAATTGTGGACAGGGGGAGAAATGTACAATGAGCAGTTCTTC. Protein: CAISELWTGGEMYNEQFF.

There are many counts of this clonotype. This chain links TRBV15 with TRBJ1-5, with no clear D. Germline V gene data show CDR1 as LNHNV and CDR2 as YYDKDF (reference sequence). This CDR3 spans 15 amino acids. Trimming left V 5 bases short and J 0 bases short, with 11 bases between. CDR3 bases: TGTGCCACCAGCCCAAGAGGGTATAGCAATCAGCCCCAGCATTTT. This encodes CATSPRGYSNQPQHF.

This clonotype was observed many times. The chain links TRBV21-1 to TRBJ2-1; the table's D gene call, TRBD2, was not cross checked with the DNA. TRBV21-1 corresponds to a pseudogene. The CDR3 runs 16 residues. This chain's CDR3 is CASSKDSGYSYNEQFF. The CDR3 DNA sequence: TGTGCCAGCAGCAAAGATAGCGGATACTCCTACAATGAGCAGTTCTTC.